This TCR beta chain is from a study of T cell responses to AZD1222 COVID-19 vaccine. TCRdb's copy holds only in-frame clones and misses some; the assay was immunoSEQ multiplex PCR. The data contain about 180,000 clones, 85% to 90% of them singletons. V lost 6 bases to trimming and J lost 4 bases, with 22 bases between them. Germline V gives CDR1 DFQATT, CDR2 SNEGSKA (reference sequence). CDR3 size: 16 residues. The sequences come from peripheral blood, collected 28 days after the second dose of the MenACWY control vaccine. V and J are TRBV20-1 and TRBJ1-3, with D tentatively TRBD1 (5 bases). The TCR was taken from an adult who received the MenACWY meningococcal vaccine as a control. DNA for the CDR3: TGCAGTGCAAGTCACAGGACTACTCAAGACGGAAACACCATATATTTT. This codes for CSASHRTTQDGNTIYF.